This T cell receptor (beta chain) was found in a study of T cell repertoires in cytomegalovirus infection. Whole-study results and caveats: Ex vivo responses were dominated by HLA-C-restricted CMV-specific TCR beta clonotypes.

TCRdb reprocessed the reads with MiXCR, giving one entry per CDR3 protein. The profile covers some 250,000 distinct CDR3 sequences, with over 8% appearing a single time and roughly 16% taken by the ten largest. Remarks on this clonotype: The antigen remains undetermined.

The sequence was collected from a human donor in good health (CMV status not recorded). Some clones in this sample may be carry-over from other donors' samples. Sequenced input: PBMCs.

The CDR3 protein is CASSSGTGGARTEAFF. The CDR3 bases are TGTGCCAGCAGCTCCGGGACAGGGGGCGCGAGGACTGAAGCTTTCTTT. J is TRBJ1-1 and V is TRBV5-6, with 12 bases that match TRBD1. The germline V gene has CDR1 SGHDT and CDR2 YYEEEE. The CDR3 is made up of 16 amino acids. The V and J ends lost 3 bases and 5 bases, in that order; junction bases with no gene match: 8. The full variable domain, its missing parts supplied by reference TRBV5-6 and TRBJ1-1, is DAGVTQSPTHLIKTRGQQVTLRCSPKSGHDTVSWYQQALGQGPQFIFQYYEEEERQRGNFPDRFSGHQFPNYSSELNVNALLLGDSALYLCASSSGTGGARTEAFFGQGTRLTVV.